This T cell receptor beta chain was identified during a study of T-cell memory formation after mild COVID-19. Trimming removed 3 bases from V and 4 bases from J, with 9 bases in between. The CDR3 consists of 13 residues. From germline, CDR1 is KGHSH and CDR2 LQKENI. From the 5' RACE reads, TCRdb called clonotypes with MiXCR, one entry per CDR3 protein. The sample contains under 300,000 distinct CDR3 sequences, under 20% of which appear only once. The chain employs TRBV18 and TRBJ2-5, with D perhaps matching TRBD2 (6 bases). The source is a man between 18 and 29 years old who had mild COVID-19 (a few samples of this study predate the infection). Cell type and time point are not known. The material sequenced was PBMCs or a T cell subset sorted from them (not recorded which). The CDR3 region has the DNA TGTGCCAGCTCACCGGGACTGGTAGAGACCCAGTACTTC. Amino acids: CASSPGLVETQYF. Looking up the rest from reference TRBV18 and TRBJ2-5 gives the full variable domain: NAGVMQNPRHLVRRRGQEARLRCSPMKGHSHVYWYRQLPEEGLKFMVYLQKENIIDESGMPKERFSAEFPKEGPSILRIQQVVRGDSAAYFCASSPGLVETQYFGPGTRLLVL.